What follows are 10 T cell receptor beta chains derived from one specimen sequenced in a study of T cell responses to AZD1222 COVID-19 vaccine. Assay used: immunoSEQ multiplex PCR; TCRdb lists only in-frame clones, some missing. This table holds approximately 80,000 clones, 70% to 90% found once. The sample here was peripheral blood, taken 28 days after the second AZD1222 dose. These receptors were obtained from an adult who received the AZD1222 COVID-19 vaccine.

The chain has TRBV28 and TRBJ2-6; 8 nucleotides line up with TRBD1. CDR1 and CDR2 (germline): MDHEN, SYDVKM. This CDR3 has 18 residues. The trim removed 6 bases at V and 0 bases at J, leaving 10 bases unmatched. The CDR3: CASRPRGRSDSGANVLTF. The CDR3 bases are TGTGCCAGCAGGCCCAGGGGGCGATCGGACTCTGGGGCCAACGTCCTGACTTTC. Drawing the rest from reference TRBV28 and TRBJ2-6, the complete variable domain is DVKVTQSSRYLVKRTGEKVFLECVQDMDHENMFWYRQDPGLGLRLIYFSYDVKMKEKGDIPEGYSVSREKKERFSLILESASTNQTSMYLCASRPRGRSDSGANVLTFGAGSRLTVL.

This clone was detected only a few times. V gene TRBV2 combines with J gene TRBJ1-2; unclear D gene. The CDR3 runs to 11 residues. The germline gives CDR1 SNHLY, CDR2 FYNNEI. V lost 4 bases and J lost 4, with 4 bases in between. The CDR3, as DNA: TGTGCCAGCAGTGTCGGCTATGGCTACACCTTC. Translated, it gives CASSVGYGYTF.

CDR3 nucleotides: TGTGCCAGCAGTGCCCAGAGGGATGGATATGGCTACACCTTC. It encodes CASSAQRDGYGYTF. The V gene is TRBV6-4, the J gene TRBJ1-2; D remains unclear. The ends were cut back, 4 bases at V and 5 bases at J, with 14 bases in the middle. CDR1 is MRHNA and CDR2 is SNTAGT in the germline V gene. The CDR3 consists of 14 residues.

The chain couples TRBV30 to TRBJ2-5; 7 bases map to TRBD1. CDR1 and CDR2 (germline): GTSNPN, SVGIG (reference sequence). CDR3 length: 13 amino acids. The V and J ends lost 7 bases and 0 bases, in that order; junction bases with no gene match: 5. DNA of the CDR3: TGTGCCTCAACCACAGGGGACCAAGAGACCCAGTACTTC. Encoded protein: CASTTGDQETQYF.

The chain links TRBV3-1 (or the pseudogene TRBV3-2) to TRBJ1-2, with TRBD1 matching 7 bases. Trimming at V came to 2 bases and at J to 3 bases, leaving 3 bases not matched to a gene. The CDR3 extends over 14 amino acids. The germline gives CDR1 LGHDT, CDR2 YNNKEL (reference sequence). The CDR3 is CASSQNQGDYGYTF. In nucleotides, the CDR3 is TGTGCCAGCAGCCAAAACCAGGGGGACTATGGCTACACCTTC.

The genes are TRBV6-2 or TRBV6-3 and TRBJ1-4; D gene ambiguous. Looked up from germline, CDR1 is MNHEY and CDR2 is SVGEGT. V was shortened by 6 bases and J by 6 bases, with 14 bases between the two germline ends. The CDR3 totals 14 residues. The CDR3, as DNA: TGTGCCAGCAGCAACGGGCAGAGGGATGAAAAACTGTTTTTT. It is translated as CASSNGQRDEKLFF.

The rearrangement links TRBV11-2 to TRBJ2-4; the D gene is possibly TRBD1 (6 bases). There are 17 residues in the CDR3. The germline V gene has CDR1 SGHAT and CDR2 FQNNGV. Trimming removed 4 bases from V and 2 bases from J, with 18 bases in between. This chain's CDR3 is CASSSETGGISKNIQYF. Written as DNA, the CDR3 is TGTGCCAGCAGCTCGGAGACAGGTGGGATATCCAAAAACATTCAGTACTTC. Together with reference TRBV11-2 and TRBJ2-4, the CDR3 gives the full variable domain: EAGVAQSPRYKIIEKRQSVAFWCNPISGHATLYWYQQILGQGPKLLIQFQNNGVVDDSQLPKDRFSAERLKGVDSTLKIQPAKLEDSAVYLCASSSETGGISKNIQYFGAGTRLSVL.

This sequence joins TRBV6-5 and TRBJ1-2; D may be TRBD1 (5 bases). V shed 2 bases and J shed 7 bases, with 14 bases lying between them. Germline-derived CDR1 and CDR2 are MNHEY and SVGAGI. The CDR3 totals 14 residues. The CDR3 DNA reads as TGTGCCAGCAGTTACCAGGGCCGATTGGGTGGCTACACCTTC. Its translation is CASSYQGRLGGYTF.

In this sample, this clone turned up once. The chain is built from TRBV20-1 and TRBJ2-1; D is possibly TRBD1 (8 bases). CDR1 and CDR2 (germline): DFQATT, SNEGSKA (reference sequence). Trimming took off 3 bases at V and 1 base at J, with 16 bases between the two ends. CDR3 length: 16 residues. Here the CDR3 DNA reads TGCAGTGCTAGTTTAACAGGGGGAGGGTCCTACAATGAGCAGTTCTTC. Translated: CSASLTGGGSYNEQFF.

The V and J genes are TRBV7-6 and TRBJ1-2, with 7 positions matching TRBD1. Germline V CDR1 and CDR2: SGHVS, FNYEAQ. The CDR3 covers 14 residues. The V gene end was trimmed by 5 bases and the J gene end by 5 bases; junction bases not matched to a gene: 8. The CDR3 DNA reads TGTGCCAGCAGCCCCGGGACAGTGGGGTATGGCTACACCTTC. Translation gives CASSPGTVGYGYTF.